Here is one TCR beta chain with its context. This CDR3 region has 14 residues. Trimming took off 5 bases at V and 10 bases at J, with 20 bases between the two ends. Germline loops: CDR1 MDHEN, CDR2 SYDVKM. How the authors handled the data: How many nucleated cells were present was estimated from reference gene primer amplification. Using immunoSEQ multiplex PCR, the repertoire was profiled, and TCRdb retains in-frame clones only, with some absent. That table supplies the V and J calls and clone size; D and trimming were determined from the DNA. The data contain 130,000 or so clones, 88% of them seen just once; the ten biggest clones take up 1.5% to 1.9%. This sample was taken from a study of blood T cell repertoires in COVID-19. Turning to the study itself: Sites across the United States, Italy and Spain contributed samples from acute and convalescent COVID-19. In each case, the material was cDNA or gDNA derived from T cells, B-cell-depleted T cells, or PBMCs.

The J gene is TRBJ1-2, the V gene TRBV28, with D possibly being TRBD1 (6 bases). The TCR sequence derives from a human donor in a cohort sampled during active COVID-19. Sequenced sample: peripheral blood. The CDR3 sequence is CASSPPGQAFNYTF. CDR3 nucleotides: TGTGCCAGCAGTCCCCCGGGACAAGCTTTTAACTACACCTTC.